This TCR beta chain was obtained from a study of T cells in Graves' hyperthyroidism and ophthalmopathy. It was uncontrolled infection, other autoimmune disease, pregnancy or lactation that excluded patients. Every diagnosis used clinical symptoms, serum thyroxine and TRAb, thyroid ultrasound and orbital computed tomography. The investigators amplified TCR beta CDR3 regions from RNA transcripts. HTBI primers were the set used in a first-round RT-PCR of the TCR CDR3. TCRdb independently ran MiXCR on the multiplex PCR reads; one entry per CDR3 protein. The repertoire consists of around 250,000 distinct CDR3 sequences, with approximately 16% occurring once and the leading ten covering about 29%. The trim removed 4 bases at V and 0 bases at J, leaving 2 bases unmatched. Germline V gene data show CDR1 as DFQATT and CDR2 as SNEGSKA (reference sequence). The CDR3 has 16 residues.

The TCR comes from a woman younger than 30 with Graves' ophthalmopathy. J is TRBJ2-3 and V is TRBV20-1; TRBD2 matches at 15 bases. Sequenced: blood. The DNA of the CDR3 is TGCAGTGCTACAGGGACTAGCGGGGGGAGCACAGATACGCAGTATTTT. Translation: CSATGTSGGSTDTQYF.